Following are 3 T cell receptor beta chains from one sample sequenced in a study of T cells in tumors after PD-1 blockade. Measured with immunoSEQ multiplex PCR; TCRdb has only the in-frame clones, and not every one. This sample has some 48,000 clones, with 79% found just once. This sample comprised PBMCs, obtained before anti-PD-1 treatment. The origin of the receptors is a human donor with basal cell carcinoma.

The CDR3 nucleotides read TGTGCCAGCAGCTTAACCGGGGGAAATGAGCAGTTCTTC. It specifies CASSLTGGNEQFF. V and J are TRBV7-3 and TRBJ2-1; TRBD2 is a possible D gene (6 bases). Germline V lookup: CDR1 SGHTA, CDR2 FQGTGA. The CDR3 is 13 amino acids. Trimming took off 0 bases at V and 7 bases at J, with 7 bases between the two ends.

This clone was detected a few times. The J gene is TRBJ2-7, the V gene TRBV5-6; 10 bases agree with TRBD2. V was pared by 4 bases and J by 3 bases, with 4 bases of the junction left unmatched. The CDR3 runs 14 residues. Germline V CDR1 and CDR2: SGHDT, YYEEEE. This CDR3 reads CASSGSGGNYEQYF. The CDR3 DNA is TGTGCCAGCAGCGGTAGCGGGGGGAACTACGAGCAGTACTTC.

CDR3 nucleotide sequence: TGTGCCAGCAGCTTAGGTAGCGGGTTAGCCTACAATGAGCAGTTCTTC. As protein: CASSLGSGLAYNEQFF. The chain employs TRBV5-6 and TRBJ2-1; 7 positions match TRBD2. CDR1 is SGHDT, CDR2 YYEEEE, per germline. The CDR3 contains 16 residues. V lost 2 bases and J lost 2; bases outside the gene matches: 7.